This T cell receptor (beta chain) originates from a study of cytomegalovirus exposure and HLA in healthy donors. The CDR3 length is 14 residues. Trimming removed 1 base from V and 0 bases from J, with 6 bases in between. CDR1 and CDR2 (germline): SNHLY, FYNNEI. Primers for the PCR totalled 60 Vbeta and 13 Jbeta. Repertoires were generated with immunoSEQ multiplex PCR, while TCRdb's copy carries only in-frame clones and drops some. This table has approximately 100,000 clones, 60% to 85% appearing once. J is TRBJ2-5 and V is TRBV2; D gene uncertain. Material: PBMCs. This receptor was taken from a man aged 60-69 years in good health and CMV-seropositive. Written as DNA, the CDR3 is TGTGCCAGCAGTGAAGAAGAGTACCAAGAGACCCAGTACTTC. It yields the protein CASSEEEYQETQYF. The variable domain in full, with the rest retrieved from reference TRBV2 and TRBJ2-5, is EPEVTQTPSHQVTQMGQEVILRCVPISNHLYFYWYRQILGQKVEFLVSFYNNEISEKSEIFDDQFSVERPDGSNFTLKIRSTKLEDSAMYFCASSEEEYQETQYFGPGTRLLVL.